This T cell receptor beta chain was documented in a study of shared clonotypes between healthy human individuals. The study's findings and limits: Some clonotypes were shared by all four sorted-subset donors, while others were not shared. The non-shared ones had lower generation probabilities than the shared ones.

Sequenced by immunoSEQ multiplex PCR; TCRdb stores in-frame clones only, minus some. The sample yields about 710,000 clones, approximately 73% seen once. This CDR3 has 16 amino acids. The V end was cut by 6 bases, the J end by 0 bases, with 14 bases between. Per germline, CDR1 WSHSY and CDR2 SAAADI. This clone has only a few counts. Its antigen is not identified. J is TRBJ1-4 and V is TRBV10-2, with a tentative D call TRBD1 (5 bases). Material for sequencing was memory CD4+ T cells sorted from blood. The subset was: CD45RA-negative fraction. The sequence derives from a woman aged 30 to 39 in good health. In nucleotides, the CDR3 is TGCGCCAGCAGGGCCGGGACGACCACAACTAATGAAAAACTGTTTTTT. Protein product: CASRAGTTTTNEKLFF.